A selection of T cell receptor beta chains follows, all from one sample in a study of CD8+ T cells in alopecia areata. Generated by immunoSEQ multiplex PCR, the TCRdb table keeps only in-frame clones and is missing some. The sample holds some 190,000 clones, 66% seen once. The sample was CD4+ T cells sorted from blood, taken around week 46, from a patient treated with tofacitinib. These TCRs come from a human donor with alopecia areata. Each CDR3 is given with its conserved first and last residue. D genes are given only for firm matches. Size is omitted from some rows. Given values are once, few, many or a class for expanded clones.

>-|12|TRBJ1-5|few|TRBV23-1
TGCGCCAGCACGATGGGAAATCAGCCCCAGCATTTT
CASTMGNQPQHF
>-|15|TRBJ2-6|-|TRBV9
TGTGCCAGCAGCGTACGCGGCTCTGGGGCCAACGTCCTGACTTTC
CASSVRGSGANVLTF
>-|13|TRBJ2-6|-|TRBV27
TGTGCCAGCAGTTCGATAGGGGCCAACGTCCTGACTTTC
CASSSIGANVLTF
>-|14|TRBJ2-3|-|TRBV29-1
TGCAGCGTTTCGCGGACCTCTAGCACAGATACGCAGTATTTT
CSVSRTSSTDTQYF
>TRBD1|16|TRBJ1-1|few|TRBV7-8
TGTGCCAGCAGCCTAATGACAGGGGATCTCCGGACTGAAGCTTTCTTT
CASSLMTGDLRTEAFF
>TRBD1|14|TRBJ1-5|-|TRBV5-6
TGTGCCAGCAGCAGTCGACAGGGGAATCAGCCCCAGCATTTT
CASSSRQGNQPQHF
>-|12|TRBJ1-5|-|TRBV5-6
TGTGCCAGCAGCTTAGGTGATCAGCCCCAGCATTTT
CASSLGDQPQHF
>-|13|TRBJ2-3|-|TRBV10-2
TGCGCCAGCAAGCCGGGGAGCACAGATACGCAGTATTTT
CASKPGSTDTQYF
>-|14|TRBJ1-1|-|TRBV29-1
TGCAGCGTTGCGGGGAGGATGGGGAACACTGAAGCTTTCTTT
CSVAGRMGNTEAFF
>TRBD2|15|TRBJ2-1|-|TRBV9
TGTGCCAGCAGCACGCGGGGGGACTCCTACAATGAGCAGTTCTTC
CASSTRGDSYNEQFF
>TRBD1|14|TRBJ1-5|-|TRBV7-2
TGTGCCAGCAGCTTACGACAGGGGAATCAGCCCCAGCATTTT
CASSLRQGNQPQHF
>-|14|TRBJ1-1|-|TRBV5-1
TGCGCCAGCAGCGGGGGGACGGCGAACACTGAAGCTTTCTTT
CASSGGTANTEAFF